One sample yielded the 19 T cell receptor beta chains listed below, sequenced in a study of blood T cells in healthy people across ages (dated by TCRdb to between 2015 and 2016). Receptors were amplified or captured by 5' RACE. The data were produced on an Illumina HiSeq 2500. A second PCR of roughly 6 to 11 cycles was performed with a sample-barcoded 5' primer and a J-beta primer mix. In TCRdb, the public reads were trimmed at Q25 with fastp and aligned with MiXCR, with productive beta chains retained. A single entry per CDR3 protein holds the most common genes and DNA from its merged rows. For this sample the table gives approximately 960,000 distinct CDR3 sequences, of which 25% to 35% were detected only once. The ten biggest clones cover 9.5% to 13% of the sample. These records were also assigned to another study, of T cells of mothers and their children.

The sequenced sample consisted of blood. Every receptor here comes from a woman aged 35 to 49 in good health.

The rearrangement joins TRBV28 to TRBJ1-2; a possible D gene is TRBD1 (6 bases). Trimming shortened V by 7 bases and J by 4 bases, and 25 bases separated the two germline ends. Germline CDR1 MDHEN, CDR2 SYDVKM. CDR3 length equals 17 residues. The CDR3 protein is CASTSPATGNVGYGYTF. The DNA of the CDR3 is TGTGCCAGCACTTCACCCGCAACAGGGAATGTAGGCTATGGCTACACCTTC.

This clonotype appeared a few times. The rearrangement links TRBV21-1 to TRBJ1-2. TRBV21-1 is given as a pseudogene. This CDR3 has 18 residues. CDR3 in amino acids: CASSKACGRGLRDYGYTF. The CDR3, as DNA: TGTGCCAGCAGCAAAGCGTGCGGCAGGGGATTAAGAGACTATGGCTACACCTTC.

This clonotype was counted ten times or more. The gene calls are TRBV6-5 and TRBJ1-1, with 11 bases aligning to TRBD1. CDR3 length: 13 amino acids. V shed 6 bases, J shed 5 bases, and the junction held 2 bases outside the gene matches. CDR1 and CDR2 from the germline V gene are MNHEY and SVGAGI. CDR3 amino acids: CASRDRGRTEAFF. In nucleotides, the CDR3 is TGTGCCAGCAGGGACAGGGGGCGAACTGAAGCTTTCTTT.

This clonotype was observed a handful of times. V and J are TRBV27 and TRBJ1-2; the D gene is possibly TRBD1 (5 bases). Germline CDR1 reads MNHEY; CDR2 reads SMNVEV (reference sequence). The CDR3 has 16 amino acids. The V end lost 0 bases, the J end lost 5 bases, and 16 bases lay between the germline ends. CDR3 loop: CASSLSMRTGLYGYTF. CDR3 DNA sequence: TGTGCCAGCAGTTTATCGATGAGGACGGGGCTTTATGGCTACACCTTC.

J is TRBJ1-2 and V is TRBV20-1; 7 bases match TRBD1. J was trimmed by 3 bases and V by 6 bases; bases with no gene match: 13. Germline V gene lookup returns CDR1 DFQATT and CDR2 SNEGSKA (reference sequence). This CDR3 has 15 residues. CDR3 residues: CSAWQGTEDYYGYTF. The DNA of the CDR3 is TGCAGTGCCTGGCAGGGGACAGAAGATTACTATGGCTACACCTTC.

The rearrangement links TRBV5-1 to TRBJ2-6; no definite D call. Trimming took off 8 bases at V and 4 bases at J, with 10 bases between the two ends. CDR3 size: 13 residues. CDR1 SGHRS and CDR2 YFSETQ come from the germline V gene. Written as DNA, the CDR3 is TGCGCCAGTTTCTCTGGGGGGGCCAACGTCCTGACTTTC. This sequence encodes CASFSGGANVLTF. Looking up the rest from reference TRBV5-1 and TRBJ2-6 gives the full variable domain: KAGVTQTPRYLIKTRGQQVTLSCSPISGHRSVSWYQQTPGQGLQFLFEYFSETQRNKGNFPGRFSGRQFSNSRSEMNVSTLELGDSALYLCASFSGGANVLTFGAGSRLTVL.

This chain links TRBV28 with TRBJ2-7; D tentatively reads TRBD1 or TRBD2 (5 bases each). With 2 bases removed from V and 0 bases from J, the gap between germline ends came to 20 bases. Germline assignment: CDR1 MDHEN and CDR2 SYDVKM. CDR3 length: 18 residues. The DNA of the CDR3 is TGTGCCAGCAGTTTAGGACTTGTAGGGGTCCGTTTCTCCTACGAGCAGTACTTC. It translates to CASSLGLVGVRFSYEQYF.

The V and J genes are TRBV14 and TRBJ2-1; D remains unclear. Looked up from germline, CDR1 is SGHDN and CDR2 is FVKESK. Trimming stripped 0 bases from V and 5 bases from J, with 5 bases between. The CDR3 is 13 amino acids. The CDR3 region is CASSQDVNNEQFF. For the CDR3, the DNA is TGTGCCAGCAGCCAAGATGTAAACAATGAGCAGTTCTTC.

The chain links TRBV20-1 to TRBJ1-1, with no clear D. Per germline, CDR1 DFQATT and CDR2 SNEGSKA (reference sequence). CDR3 length: 13 residues. Trimming took 0 bases from V and 5 from J, leaving 10 bases between them. The CDR3 protein is CSARDRTGTEAFF. CDR3 in DNA: TGCAGTGCTAGAGATCGGACCGGGACTGAAGCTTTCTTT.

The chain employs TRBV24-1 and TRBJ2-2; 10 bases align to TRBD2. The V gene end was trimmed by 4 bases and the J gene end by 7 bases; junction bases not matched to a gene: 8. Germline V gene data show CDR1 as KGHDR and CDR2 as SFDVKD. CDR3 size: 16 residues. The CDR3 DNA is TGTGCCACCAGTGACCTGAGCGGGGGGGCCTTCGGGGAGCTGTTTTTT. This codes for CATSDLSGGAFGELFF.

The V gene is TRBV20-1, the J gene TRBJ2-5, with a possible D match to TRBD2 (7 bases). Looked up from germline, CDR1 is DFQATT and CDR2 is SNEGSKA (reference sequence). The germline V and J ends were trimmed by 6 bases and 3 bases, with 20 bases remaining between them. The CDR3 has 15 residues. The CDR3 DNA reads TGCAGTGCCCGCGCCGGGGGCGGGGGCAAAGAGACCCAGTACTTC. Translation gives CSARAGGGGKETQYF.

The chain has TRBV7-2 and TRBJ1-1; D is undetermined. CDR1 and CDR2 (germline): SGHTA, FQGNSA. CDR3 size: 14 residues. Trimming took off 2 bases at V and 1 base at J, with 8 bases between the two ends. CDR3 in DNA: TGTGCCAGCAGCTTAATGCGTTCGAACACTGAAGCTTTCTTT. Translation: CASSLMRSNTEAFF.

This clonotype was counted ten times or more. V gene TRBV20-1 combines with J gene TRBJ2-5; 12 nucleotides agree with TRBD2. V dropped 0 bases and J dropped 4; count of bases not matched to a gene: 9. The CDR3 loop spans 17 amino acids. CDR1 and CDR2 from the germline V gene are DFQATT and SNEGSKA (reference sequence). Here the CDR3 DNA reads TGCAGTGCTAGAGATTGGCGACTAGCGGGGGCTGGAGAGACCCAGTACTTC. Residues: CSARDWRLAGAGETQYF.

This clonotype was recorded at least ten times. The rearrangement joins TRBV4-3 to TRBJ2-7; no definite D call. This CDR3 spans 13 amino acids. Per germline, CDR1 LGHNA and CDR2 YSLEER. V lost 3 bases and J lost 3, with 9 bases in between. CDR3 residues: CASSQSTDYEQYF. DNA of the CDR3: TGCGCCAGCAGCCAGTCAACGGACTACGAGCAGTACTTC.

This clonotype was seen a handful of times. This chain uses TRBV15 with TRBJ1-1; D perhaps matches TRBD1 (6 bases). Trimming removed 5 bases from V and 2 bases from J, with 15 bases in between. Germline lookup yields CDR1 LNHNV and CDR2 YYDKDF (reference sequence). This CDR3 has 15 amino acids. This CDR3 reads CATSLPSRGNTEAFF. CDR3 bases: TGTGCCACCAGCCTCCCGAGCAGGGGTAACACTGAAGCTTTCTTT.

The V gene is TRBV4-1, the J gene TRBJ2-7; 7 bases are a match to TRBD2. Looked up from germline, CDR1 is MGHRA and CDR2 is YSYEKL. The CDR3 extends over 16 amino acids. V lost 0 bases, J lost 0 bases, and 5 bases stayed unmatched. The DNA of the CDR3 is TGCGCCAGCAGCCAAGATCTAGGCGGGGGCTCCTACGAGCAGTACTTC. This codes for CASSQDLGGGSYEQYF.

The chain carries TRBV6-4 and TRBJ2-5, with D maybe TRBD2 (5 bases). The CDR3 consists of 11 residues. V lost 8 bases to trimming and J lost 5 bases, with 9 bases between them. The V gene's germline CDR1 is MRHNA and CDR2 SNTAGT. CDR3 amino acids: CASRERETQYF. The CDR3 region has the DNA TGTGCCAGCCGAGAGCGGGAGACCCAGTACTTC.

The V call is TRBV7-9, the J call TRBJ2-1; no definite D call. Matching the DNA end better, TRBJ2-7 makes the J call doubtful. Germline V gene sequence: CDR1 SEHNR, CDR2 FQNEAQ (reference sequence). The CDR3 runs 13 residues. CDR3 protein: CASSFLRQLEQYF. The DNA for the CDR3 is TGTGCCAGCAGCTTCCTGAGACAACTCGAGCAGTACTTC.

In this sample, this clonotype turned up a few times. This chain connects TRBV5-1 to TRBJ2-1; 9 bases match TRBD2. V lost 0 bases, J lost 4 bases, and 11 bases stayed unmatched. From germline, CDR1 is SGHRS and CDR2 YFSETQ. This CDR3 is 18 amino acids long. The CDR3 DNA follows: TGCGCCAGCAGCTTGGGTAGCGGGGGCCGTTATAATTACAATGAGCAGTTCTTC. This codes for CASSLGSGGRYNYNEQFF.